The T cell receptor (beta chain) described here comes from a study of blood T cell repertoires in COVID-19. Using immunoSEQ multiplex PCR, the repertoire was profiled, and TCRdb retains in-frame clones only, with some absent. The sample holds about 130,000 clones, approximately 86% seen once. Trimming left V 0 bases short and J 6 bases short, with 12 bases between. The CDR3 loop spans 15 amino acids. Germline loops: CDR1 MNHEY, CDR2 SVGAGI. The chain couples TRBV6-5 to TRBJ2-1, with D maybe TRBD1 (6 bases). The TCR originated in a woman aged 50 to 60 who had recovered from COVID-19. Sequenced material: PBMCs or T cells enriched from blood (not recorded which). This CDR3 reads CASSYSAGVGNEQFF. The CDR3 DNA reads TGTGCCAGCAGTTACTCGGCAGGGGTTGGCAATGAGCAGTTCTTC.